This T cell receptor beta chain appears in the sequencing data of a study of blood T cell repertoires in COVID-19. With 8 bases clipped from V and 3 bases from J, the junction kept 4 bases outside the gene matches. This CDR3 spans 14 amino acids. Germline-derived CDR1 and CDR2 are LNHDA and SQIVND (reference sequence). In this sample, this clone turned up once. Measured with immunoSEQ multiplex PCR; TCRdb has only the in-frame clones, and not every one. The repertoire includes 300,000 to 350,000 clones, roughly 90% of them detected once, and 3.5% to 4.5% sits in the top ten. This sequence was found in a woman under 30 with acute COVID-19. This sequence joins TRBV19 and TRBJ2-5; 12 bases are a match to TRBD2. Sequenced input: PBMCs or T cells enriched from blood (not recorded which). The DNA for the CDR3 is TGTGCCAGTGGAGGACTAGCGGGAAAAGAGACCCAGTACTTC. Protein product: CASGGLAGKETQYF.